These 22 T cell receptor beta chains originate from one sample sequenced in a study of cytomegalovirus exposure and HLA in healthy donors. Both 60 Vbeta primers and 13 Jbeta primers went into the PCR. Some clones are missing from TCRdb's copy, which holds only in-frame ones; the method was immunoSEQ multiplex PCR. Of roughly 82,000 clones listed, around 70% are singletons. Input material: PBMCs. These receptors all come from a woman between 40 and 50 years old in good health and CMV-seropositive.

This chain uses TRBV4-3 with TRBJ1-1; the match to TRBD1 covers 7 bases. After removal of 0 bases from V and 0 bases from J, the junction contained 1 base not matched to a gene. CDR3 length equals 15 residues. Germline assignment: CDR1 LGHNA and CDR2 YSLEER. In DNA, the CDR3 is TGCGCCAGCAGCCAAGAACAGGGGATGAACACTGAAGCTTTCTTT. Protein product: CASSQEQGMNTEAFF.

CDR3 amino acids: CASSPTGYRETQYF. The DNA for the CDR3 is TGTGCCAGCTCGCCAACAGGGTATCGAGAGACCCAGTACTTC. The chain couples TRBV18 to TRBJ2-5, with TRBD1 as a possible D gene (6 bases). The CDR3 spans 14 residues. V gave up 6 bases and J gave up 4 bases, with 15 bases separating them. Germline V gives CDR1 KGHSH, CDR2 LQKENI.

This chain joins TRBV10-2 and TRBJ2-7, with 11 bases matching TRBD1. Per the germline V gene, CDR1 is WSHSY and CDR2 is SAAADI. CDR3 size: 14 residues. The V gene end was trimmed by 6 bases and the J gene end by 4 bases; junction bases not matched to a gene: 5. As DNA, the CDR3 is TGCGCCAGCAGGGAAGGACAGGGGGCTTACGAGCAGTACTTC. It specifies CASREGQGAYEQYF.

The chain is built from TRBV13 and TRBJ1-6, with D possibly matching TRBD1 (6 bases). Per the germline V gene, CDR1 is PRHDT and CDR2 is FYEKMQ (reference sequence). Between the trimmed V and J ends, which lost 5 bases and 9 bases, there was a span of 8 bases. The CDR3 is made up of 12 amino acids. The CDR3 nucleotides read TGTGCCAGCAGCCTACAGGGTTCACCCCTCCACTTT. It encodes CASSLQGSPLHF.

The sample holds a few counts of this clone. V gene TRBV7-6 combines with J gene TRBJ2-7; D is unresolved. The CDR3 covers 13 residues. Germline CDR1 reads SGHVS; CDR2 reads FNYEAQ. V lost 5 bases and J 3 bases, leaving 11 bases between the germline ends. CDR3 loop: CASSLRHDYEQYF. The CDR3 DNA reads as TGTGCCAGCAGCCTAAGACACGACTACGAGCAGTACTTC.

CDR3 bases: TGCGCCAGCAGCTTGGCCGGACGGGGGGGCCAAAGCGAGCAGTACTTC. This sequence encodes CASSLAGRGGQSEQYF. V usage is TRBV5-1 and J usage is TRBJ2-7; 8 positions match TRBD2. Germline V gene sequence: CDR1 SGHRS, CDR2 YFSETQ. V lost 0 bases to trimming and J lost 6 bases; unmatched junction nucleotides: 11. The CDR3 is 16 residues long.

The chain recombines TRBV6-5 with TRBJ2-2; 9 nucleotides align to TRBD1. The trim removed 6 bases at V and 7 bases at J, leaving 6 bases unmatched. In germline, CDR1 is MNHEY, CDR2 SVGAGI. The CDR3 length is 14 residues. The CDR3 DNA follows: TGTGCCAGCAGACCACAGGGGGCCGGCGGGGAGCTGTTTTTT. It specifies CASRPQGAGGELFF.

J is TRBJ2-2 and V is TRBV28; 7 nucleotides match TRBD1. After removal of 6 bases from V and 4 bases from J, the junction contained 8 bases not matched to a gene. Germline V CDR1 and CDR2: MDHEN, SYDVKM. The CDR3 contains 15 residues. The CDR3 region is CASSREGARTGELFF. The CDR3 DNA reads TGTGCCAGCAGCCGTGAGGGGGCGCGCACCGGGGAGCTGTTTTTT.

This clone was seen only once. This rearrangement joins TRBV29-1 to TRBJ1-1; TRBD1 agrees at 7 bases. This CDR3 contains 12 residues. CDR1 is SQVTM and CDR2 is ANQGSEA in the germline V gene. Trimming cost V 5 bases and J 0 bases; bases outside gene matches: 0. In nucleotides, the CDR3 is TGCAGCGTTCAGGGGGTGAACACTGAAGCTTTCTTT. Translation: CSVQGVNTEAFF.

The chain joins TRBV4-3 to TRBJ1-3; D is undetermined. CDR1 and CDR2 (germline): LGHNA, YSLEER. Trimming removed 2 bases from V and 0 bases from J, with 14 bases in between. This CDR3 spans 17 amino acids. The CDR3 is CASSQFETGYSGNTIYF. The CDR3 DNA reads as TGCGCCAGCAGCCAATTCGAGACGGGATACTCTGGAAACACCATATATTTT.

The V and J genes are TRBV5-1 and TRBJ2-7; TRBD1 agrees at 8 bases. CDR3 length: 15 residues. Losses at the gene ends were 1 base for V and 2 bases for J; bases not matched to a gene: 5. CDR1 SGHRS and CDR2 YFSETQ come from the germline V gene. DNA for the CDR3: TGCGCCAGCAGCTTGACAACGGGACAGGCCTACGAGCAGTACTTC. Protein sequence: CASSLTTGQAYEQYF.

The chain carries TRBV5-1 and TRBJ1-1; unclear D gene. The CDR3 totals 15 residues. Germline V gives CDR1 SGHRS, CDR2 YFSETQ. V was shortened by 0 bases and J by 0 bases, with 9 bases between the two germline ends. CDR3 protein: CASSLDPFLNTEAFF. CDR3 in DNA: TGCGCCAGCAGCTTGGATCCGTTCCTGAACACTGAAGCTTTCTTT.

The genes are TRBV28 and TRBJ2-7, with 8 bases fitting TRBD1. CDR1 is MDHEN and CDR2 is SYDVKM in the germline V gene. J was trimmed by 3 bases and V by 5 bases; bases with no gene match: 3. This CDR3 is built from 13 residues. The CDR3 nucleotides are TGTGCCAGCAGTACTACAGGGGGCTACGAGCAGTACTTC. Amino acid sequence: CASSTTGGYEQYF.

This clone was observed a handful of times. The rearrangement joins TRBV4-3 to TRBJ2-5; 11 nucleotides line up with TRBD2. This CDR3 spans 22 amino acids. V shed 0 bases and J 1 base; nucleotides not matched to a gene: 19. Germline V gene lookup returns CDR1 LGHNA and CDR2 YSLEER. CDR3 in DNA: TGCGCCAGCAGCCAAGAGGGGGGGGGCGGGGGGATAGCGGGGGGGCTCCAAGAGACCCAGTACTTC. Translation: CASSQEGGGGGIAGGLQETQYF.

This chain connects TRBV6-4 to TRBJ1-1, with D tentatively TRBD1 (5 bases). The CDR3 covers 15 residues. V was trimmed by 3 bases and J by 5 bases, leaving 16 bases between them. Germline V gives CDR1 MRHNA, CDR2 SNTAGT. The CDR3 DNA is TGTGCCAGCAGTGAAGTTTGGGGGGTTCGGACTGAAGCTTTCTTT. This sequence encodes CASSEVWGVRTEAFF.

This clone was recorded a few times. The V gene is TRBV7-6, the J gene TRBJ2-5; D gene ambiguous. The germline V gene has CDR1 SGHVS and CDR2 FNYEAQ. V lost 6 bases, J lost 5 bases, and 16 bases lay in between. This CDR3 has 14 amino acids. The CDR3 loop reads CASSQPPPRETQYF. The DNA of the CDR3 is TGTGCCAGCAGTCAACCCCCTCCTCGGGAGACCCAGTACTTC. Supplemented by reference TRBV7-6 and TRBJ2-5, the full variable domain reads GAGVSQSPRYKVTKRGQDVALRCDPISGHVSLYWYRQALGQGPEFLTYFNYEAQQDKSGLPNDRFSAERPEGSISTLTIQRTEQRDSAMYRCASSQPPPRETQYFGPGTRLLVL.

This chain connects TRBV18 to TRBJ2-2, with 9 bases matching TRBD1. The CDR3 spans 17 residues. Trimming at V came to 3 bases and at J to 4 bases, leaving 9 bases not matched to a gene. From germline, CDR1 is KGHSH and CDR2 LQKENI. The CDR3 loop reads CASSPPGQGSGTGELFF. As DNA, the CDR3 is TGTGCCAGCTCACCGCCGGGACAGGGAAGTGGCACCGGGGAGCTGTTTTTT. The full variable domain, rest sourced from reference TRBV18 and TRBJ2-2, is NAGVMQNPRHLVRRRGQEARLRCSPMKGHSHVYWYRQLPEEGLKFMVYLQKENIIDESGMPKERFSAEFPKEGPSILRIQQVVRGDSAAYFCASSPPGQGSGTGELFFGEGSRLTVL.

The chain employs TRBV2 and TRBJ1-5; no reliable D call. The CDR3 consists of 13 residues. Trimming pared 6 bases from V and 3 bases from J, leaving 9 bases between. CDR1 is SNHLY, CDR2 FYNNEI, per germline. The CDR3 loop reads CASRFSTNQPQHF. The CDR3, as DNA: TGTGCCAGCAGATTCTCTACCAATCAGCCCCAGCATTTT.

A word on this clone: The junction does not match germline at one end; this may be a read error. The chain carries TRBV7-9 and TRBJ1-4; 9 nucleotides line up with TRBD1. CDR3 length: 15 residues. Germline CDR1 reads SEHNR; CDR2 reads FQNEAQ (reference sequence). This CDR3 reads CSSSSRTGENEKLFF. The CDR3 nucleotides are TGTTCCAGCAGCTCTAGGACAGGGGAAAATGAAAAACTGTTTTTT.

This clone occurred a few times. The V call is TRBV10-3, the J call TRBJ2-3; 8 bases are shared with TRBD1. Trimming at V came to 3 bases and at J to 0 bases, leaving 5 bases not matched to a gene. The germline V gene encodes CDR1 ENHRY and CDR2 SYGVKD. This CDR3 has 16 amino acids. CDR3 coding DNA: TGTGCCATCAGTGACCTGACAGGGGCTAGCACAGATACGCAGTATTTT. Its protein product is CAISDLTGASTDTQYF.

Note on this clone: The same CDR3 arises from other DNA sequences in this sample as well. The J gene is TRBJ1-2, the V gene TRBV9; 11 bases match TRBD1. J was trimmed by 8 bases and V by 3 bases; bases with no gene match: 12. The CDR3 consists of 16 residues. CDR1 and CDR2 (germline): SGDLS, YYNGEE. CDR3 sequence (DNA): TGTGCCAGCAGCGAGACCGGGACAGGGGGGGTAGGCGGCTACACCTTC. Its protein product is CASSETGTGGVGGYTF.

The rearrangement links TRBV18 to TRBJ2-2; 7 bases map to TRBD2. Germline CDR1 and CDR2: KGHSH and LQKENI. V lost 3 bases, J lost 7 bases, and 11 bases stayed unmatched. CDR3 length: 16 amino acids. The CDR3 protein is CASSPPGGSRVGELFF. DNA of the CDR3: TGTGCCAGCTCACCTCCTGGCGGGAGCCGGGTCGGGGAGCTGTTTTTT.